This T cell receptor (beta chain) was captured in a study of cytomegalovirus exposure and HLA in healthy donors. PCR involved 60 Vbeta and 13 Jbeta primers. Only in-frame clones appear in the TCRdb table, and some are missing; sequencing was by immunoSEQ multiplex PCR. The data contain over 120,000 clones, 74% of them singletons. Germline CDR1 and CDR2: SGHTA and FQGNSA. The CDR3 contains 15 residues. J lost 8 bases, V lost 1 base, and 4 bases had no gene match. Note on this clone: The target antigen is unknown.

Study-wide points: With high specificity and sensitivity, the classifier reportedly diagnosed cytomegalovirus status.

The source material was PBMCs. This chain joins TRBV7-2 and TRBJ2-1; 11 positions agree with TRBD1. The TCR was taken from a man younger than 35 in good health and CMV-seropositive. CDR3 sequence reads: CASSLEGQGADEQFF. CDR3 DNA: TGTGCCAGCAGCTTAGAAGGACAGGGGGCGGATGAGCAGTTCTTC.